This T cell receptor beta chain was retrieved from a study of CD8+CD57+ T cells in acquired aplastic anemia. In the study overall: When averaged, DNA from sorted CD4+ and CD8+ cells came to 2.5 to 3.5 ug. The average read count for CD4+ cells in healthy donors was 9 million to 14 million. Study-wide results and limits: Patients shared twenty-nine CD8+ CDR3 sequences with controls.

As for this clonotype: Its cognate antigen is unknown.

Germline V CDR1 and CDR2: GTSNPN, SVGIG (reference sequence). With 8 bases removed from V and 0 bases from J, the gap between germline ends came to 8 bases. The CDR3 contains 13 residues. Investigators profiled TCR beta VDJ and CDR3 from genomic DNA template. TCRdb re-derived calls from the reads in MiXCR, one entry per CDR3 protein. The table lists some 68,000 distinct CDR3 sequences, approximately 51% of them singletons. The TCR sequence derives from a human donor in good health, serving as a control. The chain combines TRBV30 with TRBJ2-6; D unresolved. The sample taken for sequencing was sorted CD4+, CD8+, or CD8+CD57+ T cells (not recorded which) from PBMCs. CDR3 sequence reads: CAGRFSGANVLTF. CDR3 in DNA: TGTGCCGGACGGTTCTCTGGGGCCAACGTCCTGACTTTC.